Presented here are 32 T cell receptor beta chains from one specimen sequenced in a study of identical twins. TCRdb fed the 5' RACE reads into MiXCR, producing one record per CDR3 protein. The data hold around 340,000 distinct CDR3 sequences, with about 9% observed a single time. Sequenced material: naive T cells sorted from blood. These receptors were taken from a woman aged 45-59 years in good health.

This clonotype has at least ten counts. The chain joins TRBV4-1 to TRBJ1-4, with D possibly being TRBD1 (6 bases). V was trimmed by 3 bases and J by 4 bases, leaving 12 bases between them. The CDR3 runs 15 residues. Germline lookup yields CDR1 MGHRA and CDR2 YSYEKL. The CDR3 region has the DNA TGCGCCAGCAGCCACCCAGGAGGGGGTAATGAAAAACTGTTTTTT. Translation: CASSHPGGGNEKLFF.

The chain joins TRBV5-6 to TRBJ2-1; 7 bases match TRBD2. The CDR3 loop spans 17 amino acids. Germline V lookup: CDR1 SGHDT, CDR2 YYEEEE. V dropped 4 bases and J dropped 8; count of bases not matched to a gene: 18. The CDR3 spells CASSLDAAGALLDEQFF. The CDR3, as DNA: TGTGCCAGCAGCCTTGATGCGGCGGGAGCCCTACTAGATGAGCAGTTCTTC.

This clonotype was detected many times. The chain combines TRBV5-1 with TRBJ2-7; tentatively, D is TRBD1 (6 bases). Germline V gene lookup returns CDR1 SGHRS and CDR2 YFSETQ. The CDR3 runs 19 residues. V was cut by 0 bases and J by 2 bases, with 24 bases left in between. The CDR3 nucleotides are TGCGCCAGCAGCTTGGATGAAGGGGGAGTGGGAATACGCACCTACGAGCAGTACTTC. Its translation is CASSLDEGGVGIRTYEQYF.

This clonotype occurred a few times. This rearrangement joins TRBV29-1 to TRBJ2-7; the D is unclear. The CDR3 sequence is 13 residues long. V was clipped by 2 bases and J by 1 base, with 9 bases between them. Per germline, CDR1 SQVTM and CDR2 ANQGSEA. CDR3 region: CSVESAESYEQYF. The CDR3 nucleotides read TGCAGCGTTGAATCGGCTGAATCCTACGAGCAGTACTTC.

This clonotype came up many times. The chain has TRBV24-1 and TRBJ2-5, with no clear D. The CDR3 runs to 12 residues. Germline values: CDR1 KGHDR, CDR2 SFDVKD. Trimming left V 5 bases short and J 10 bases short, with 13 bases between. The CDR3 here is CATSVGFGDQYF. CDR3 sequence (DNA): TGTGCCACCAGTGTAGGATTTGGGGACCAGTACTTC.

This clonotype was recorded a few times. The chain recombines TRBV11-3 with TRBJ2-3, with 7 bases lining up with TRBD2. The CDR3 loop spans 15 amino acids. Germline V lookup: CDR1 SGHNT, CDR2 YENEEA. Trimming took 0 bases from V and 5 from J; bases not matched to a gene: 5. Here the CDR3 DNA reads TGTGCCAGCAGCTTAGAGGCTAGGGAGGGAGATACGCAGTATTTT. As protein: CASSLEAREGDTQYF. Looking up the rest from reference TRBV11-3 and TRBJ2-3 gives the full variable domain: EAGVVQSPRYKIIEKKQPVAFWCNPISGHNTLYWYLQNLGQGPELLIRYENEEAVDDSQLPKDRFSAERLKGVDSTLKIQPAELGDSAVYLCASSLEAREGDTQYFGPGTRLTVL.

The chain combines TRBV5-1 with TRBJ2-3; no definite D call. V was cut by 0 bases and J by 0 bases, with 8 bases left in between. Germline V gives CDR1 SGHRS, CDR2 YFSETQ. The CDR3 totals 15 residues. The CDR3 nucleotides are TGCGCCAGCAGCTTGGACAAGACAAGCACAGATACGCAGTATTTT. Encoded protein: CASSLDKTSTDTQYF.

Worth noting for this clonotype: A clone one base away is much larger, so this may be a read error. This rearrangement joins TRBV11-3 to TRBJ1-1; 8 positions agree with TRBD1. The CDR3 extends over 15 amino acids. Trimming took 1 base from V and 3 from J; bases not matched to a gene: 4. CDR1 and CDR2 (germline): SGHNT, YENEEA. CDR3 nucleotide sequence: TGTGCCAGCAGCTTAGGCCAGGGGGCAGACACTGAAGCTTTCTTT. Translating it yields CASSLGQGADTEAFF.

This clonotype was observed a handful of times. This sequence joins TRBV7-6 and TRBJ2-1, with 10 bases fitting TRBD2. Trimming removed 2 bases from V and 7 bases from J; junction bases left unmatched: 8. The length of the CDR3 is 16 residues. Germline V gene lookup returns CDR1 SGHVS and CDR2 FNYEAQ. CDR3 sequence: CASSLTPASGSNEQFF. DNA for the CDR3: TGTGCCAGCAGCTTAACCCCGGCTAGCGGGAGTAATGAGCAGTTCTTC.

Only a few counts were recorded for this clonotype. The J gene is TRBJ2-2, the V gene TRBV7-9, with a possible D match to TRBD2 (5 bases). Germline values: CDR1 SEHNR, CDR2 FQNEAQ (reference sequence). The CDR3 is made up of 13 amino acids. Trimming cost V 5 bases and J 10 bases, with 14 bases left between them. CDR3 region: CASSEGLRVELFF. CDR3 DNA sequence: TGTGCCAGCAGCGAGGGCCTTCGGGTGGAGCTGTTTTTT. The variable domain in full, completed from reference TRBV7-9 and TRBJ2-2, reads DTGVSQNPRHKITKRGQNVTFRCDPISEHNRLYWYRQTLGQGPEFLTYFQNEAQLEKSRLLSDRFSAERPKGSFSTLEIQRTEQGDSAMYLCASSEGLRVELFFGEGSRLTVL.

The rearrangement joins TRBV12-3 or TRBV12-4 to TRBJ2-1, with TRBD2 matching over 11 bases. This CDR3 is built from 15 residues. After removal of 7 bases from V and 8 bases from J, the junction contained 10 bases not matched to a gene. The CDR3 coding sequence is TGTGCCAGCACCCCTACTAGCGGGAGTTTGGATGAGCAGTTCTTC. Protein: CASTPTSGSLDEQFF.

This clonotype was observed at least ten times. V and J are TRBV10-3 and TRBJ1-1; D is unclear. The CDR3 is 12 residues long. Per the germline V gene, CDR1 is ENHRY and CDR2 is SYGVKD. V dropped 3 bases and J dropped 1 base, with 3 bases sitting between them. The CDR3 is CAISDSNTEAFF. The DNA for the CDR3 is TGTGCCATCAGTGATTCGAACACTGAAGCTTTCTTT.

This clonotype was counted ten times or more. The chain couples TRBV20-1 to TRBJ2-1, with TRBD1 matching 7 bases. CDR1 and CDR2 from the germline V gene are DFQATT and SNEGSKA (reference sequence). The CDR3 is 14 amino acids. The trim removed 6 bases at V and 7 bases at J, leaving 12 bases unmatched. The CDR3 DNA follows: TGCAGTGCCCGAAGGGGGCATCCCCGGAATGAGCAGTTCTTC. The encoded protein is CSARRGHPRNEQFF.

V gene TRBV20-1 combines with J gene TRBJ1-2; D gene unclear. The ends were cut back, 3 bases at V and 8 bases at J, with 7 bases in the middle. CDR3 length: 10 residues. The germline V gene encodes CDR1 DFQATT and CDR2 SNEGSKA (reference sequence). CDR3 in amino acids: CSARVRGYTF. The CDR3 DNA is TGCAGTGCTAGGGTACGGGGCTACACCTTC.

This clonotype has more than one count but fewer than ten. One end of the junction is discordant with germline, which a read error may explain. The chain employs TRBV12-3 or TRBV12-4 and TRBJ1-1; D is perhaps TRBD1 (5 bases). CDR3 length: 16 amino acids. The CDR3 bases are TGTGCCCGCAGTTTACGCCGGACACGGGTAAACACTGAAGCTTTCTTT. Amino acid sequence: CARSLRRTRVNTEAFF.

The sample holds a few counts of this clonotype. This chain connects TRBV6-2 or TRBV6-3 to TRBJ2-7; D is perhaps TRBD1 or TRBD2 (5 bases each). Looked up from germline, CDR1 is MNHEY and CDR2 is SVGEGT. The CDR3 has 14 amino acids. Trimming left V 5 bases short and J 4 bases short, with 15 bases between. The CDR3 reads CASSRDGLGYEQYF. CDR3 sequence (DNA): TGTGCCAGCAGTCGGGACGGGCTTGGGTACGAGCAGTACTTC.

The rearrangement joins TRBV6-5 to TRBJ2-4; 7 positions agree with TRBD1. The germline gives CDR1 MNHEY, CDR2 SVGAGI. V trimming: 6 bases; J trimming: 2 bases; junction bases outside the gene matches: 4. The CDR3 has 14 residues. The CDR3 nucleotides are TGTGCCAGCAGACGACAGGGCTCCAAAAACATTCAGTACTTC. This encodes CASRRQGSKNIQYF.

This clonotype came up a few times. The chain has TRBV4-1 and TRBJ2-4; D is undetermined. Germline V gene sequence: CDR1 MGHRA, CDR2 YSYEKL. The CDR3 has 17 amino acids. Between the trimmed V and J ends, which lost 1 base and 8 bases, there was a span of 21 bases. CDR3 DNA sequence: TGCGCCAGCAGCCAAGCTCCTCTAGGTTCAACGGGCCACATTCAGTACTTC. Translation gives CASSQAPLGSTGHIQYF.

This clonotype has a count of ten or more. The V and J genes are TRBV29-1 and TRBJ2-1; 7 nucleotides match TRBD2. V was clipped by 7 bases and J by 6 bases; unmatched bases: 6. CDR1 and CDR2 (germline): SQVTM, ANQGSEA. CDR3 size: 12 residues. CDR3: CSAGLVGNEQFF. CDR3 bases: TGCAGCGCCGGACTAGTAGGCAATGAGCAGTTCTTC.

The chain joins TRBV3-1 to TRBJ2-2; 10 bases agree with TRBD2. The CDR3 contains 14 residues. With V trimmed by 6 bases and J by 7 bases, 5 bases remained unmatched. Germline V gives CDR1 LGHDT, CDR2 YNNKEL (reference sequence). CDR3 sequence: CASRPGTSVGELFF. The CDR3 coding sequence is TGTGCCAGCAGACCAGGGACTAGCGTCGGGGAGCTGTTTTTT. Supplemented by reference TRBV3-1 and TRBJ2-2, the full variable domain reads DTAVSQTPKYLVTQMGNDKSIKCEQNLGHDTMYWYKQDSKKFLKIMFSYNNKELIINETVPNRFSPKSPDKAHLNLHINSLELGDSAVYFCASRPGTSVGELFFGEGSRLTVL.

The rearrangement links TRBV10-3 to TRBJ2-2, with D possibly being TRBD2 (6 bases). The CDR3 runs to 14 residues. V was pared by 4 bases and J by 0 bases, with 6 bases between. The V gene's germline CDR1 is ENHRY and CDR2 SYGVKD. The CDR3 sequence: CAISGGANTGELFF. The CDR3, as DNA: TGTGCCATCAGTGGGGGGGCGAACACCGGGGAGCTGTTTTTT.

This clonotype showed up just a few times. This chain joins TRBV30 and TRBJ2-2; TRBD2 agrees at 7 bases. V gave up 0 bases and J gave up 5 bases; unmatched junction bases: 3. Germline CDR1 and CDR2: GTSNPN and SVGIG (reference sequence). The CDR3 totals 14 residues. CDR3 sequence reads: CAWSVLGRTGELFF. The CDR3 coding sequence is TGTGCCTGGAGTGTACTCGGGAGGACCGGGGAGCTGTTTTTT.

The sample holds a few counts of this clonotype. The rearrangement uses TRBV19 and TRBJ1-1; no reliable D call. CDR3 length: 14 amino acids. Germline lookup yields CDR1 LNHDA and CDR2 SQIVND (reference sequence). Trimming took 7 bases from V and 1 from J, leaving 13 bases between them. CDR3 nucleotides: TGTGCCAGTACCTACCCAGGCCAGAACACTGAAGCTTTCTTT. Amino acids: CASTYPGQNTEAFF. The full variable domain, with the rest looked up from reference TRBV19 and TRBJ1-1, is DGGITQSPKYLFRKEGQNVTLSCEQNLNHDAMYWYRQDPGQGLRLIYYSQIVNDFQKGDIAEGYSVSREKKESFPLTVTSAQKNPTAFYLCASTYPGQNTEAFFGQGTRLTVV.

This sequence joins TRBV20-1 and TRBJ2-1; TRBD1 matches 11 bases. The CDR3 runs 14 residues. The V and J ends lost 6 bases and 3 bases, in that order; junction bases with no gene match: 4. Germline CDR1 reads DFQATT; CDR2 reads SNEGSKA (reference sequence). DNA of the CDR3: TGCAGTGCCCGGGGACAGGGGGTCTACAATGAGCAGTTCTTC. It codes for CSARGQGVYNEQFF.

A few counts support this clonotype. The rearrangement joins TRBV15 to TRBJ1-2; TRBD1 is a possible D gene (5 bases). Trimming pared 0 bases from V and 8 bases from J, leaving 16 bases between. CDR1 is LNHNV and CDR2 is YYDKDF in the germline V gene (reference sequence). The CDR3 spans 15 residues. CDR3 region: CATSRDIASGDGYTF. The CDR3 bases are TGTGCCACCAGCAGAGATATAGCCTCTGGGGACGGCTACACCTTC.

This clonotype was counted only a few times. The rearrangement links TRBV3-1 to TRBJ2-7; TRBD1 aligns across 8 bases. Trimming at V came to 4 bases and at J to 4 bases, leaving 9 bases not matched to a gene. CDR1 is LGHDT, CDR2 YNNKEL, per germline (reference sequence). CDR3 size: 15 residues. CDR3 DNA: TGTGCCAGCAGCCCGAGCAGGGGGCCCCTTTACGAGCAGTACTTC. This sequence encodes CASSPSRGPLYEQYF.

Here the CDR3 DNA reads TGCGCCAGCAGCCAAAGGGCGGGGGGGACCTCCTACGAGCAGTACTTC. It is translated as CASSQRAGGTSYEQYF. The J gene is TRBJ2-7, the V gene TRBV4-1, with 9 positions matching TRBD2. Germline V gene lookup returns CDR1 MGHRA and CDR2 YSYEKL. V dropped 2 bases and J dropped 0; count of bases not matched to a gene: 5. CDR3 length: 16 amino acids.

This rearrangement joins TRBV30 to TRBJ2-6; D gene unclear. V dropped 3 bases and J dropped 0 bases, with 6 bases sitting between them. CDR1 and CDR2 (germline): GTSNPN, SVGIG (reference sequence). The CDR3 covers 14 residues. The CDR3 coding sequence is TGTGCCTGGAGCCTCCGCTCTGGGGCCAACGTCCTGACTTTC. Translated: CAWSLRSGANVLTF.

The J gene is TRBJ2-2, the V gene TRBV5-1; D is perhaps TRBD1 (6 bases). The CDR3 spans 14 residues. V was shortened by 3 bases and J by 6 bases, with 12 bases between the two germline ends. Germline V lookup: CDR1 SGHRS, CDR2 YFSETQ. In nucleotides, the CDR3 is TGCGCCAGCAGCTCCCCGAGGGGGTCCGGGGAGCTGTTTTTT. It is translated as CASSSPRGSGELFF. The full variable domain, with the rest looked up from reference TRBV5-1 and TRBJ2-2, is KAGVTQTPRYLIKTRGQQVTLSCSPISGHRSVSWYQQTPGQGLQFLFEYFSETQRNKGNFPGRFSGRQFSNSRSEMNVSTLELGDSALYLCASSSPRGSGELFFGEGSRLTVL.

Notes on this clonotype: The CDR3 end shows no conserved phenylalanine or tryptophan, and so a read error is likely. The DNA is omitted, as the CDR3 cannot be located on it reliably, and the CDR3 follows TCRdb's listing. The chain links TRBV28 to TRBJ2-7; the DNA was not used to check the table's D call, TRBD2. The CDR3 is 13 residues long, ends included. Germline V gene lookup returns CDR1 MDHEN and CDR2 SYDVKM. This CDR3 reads CASSPLPGLAPVL.

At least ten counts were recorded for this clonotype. The CDR3, as DNA: TGTGCCAGCCGCGACGGTAGCAATCAGCCCCAGCATTTT. It is translated as CASRDGSNQPQHF. The V gene is TRBV27, the J gene TRBJ1-5; D unclear. The CDR3 is 13 residues long. The germline gives CDR1 MNHEY, CDR2 SMNVEV (reference sequence). Trimming removed 8 bases from V and 0 bases from J, with 8 bases in between.

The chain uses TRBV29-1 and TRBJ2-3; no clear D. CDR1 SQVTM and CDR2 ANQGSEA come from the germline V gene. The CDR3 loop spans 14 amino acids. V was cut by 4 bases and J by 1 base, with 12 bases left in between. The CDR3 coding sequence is TGCAGCGTTGTTGGAGTCCGCGGCACAGATACGCAGTATTTT. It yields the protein CSVVGVRGTDTQYF.